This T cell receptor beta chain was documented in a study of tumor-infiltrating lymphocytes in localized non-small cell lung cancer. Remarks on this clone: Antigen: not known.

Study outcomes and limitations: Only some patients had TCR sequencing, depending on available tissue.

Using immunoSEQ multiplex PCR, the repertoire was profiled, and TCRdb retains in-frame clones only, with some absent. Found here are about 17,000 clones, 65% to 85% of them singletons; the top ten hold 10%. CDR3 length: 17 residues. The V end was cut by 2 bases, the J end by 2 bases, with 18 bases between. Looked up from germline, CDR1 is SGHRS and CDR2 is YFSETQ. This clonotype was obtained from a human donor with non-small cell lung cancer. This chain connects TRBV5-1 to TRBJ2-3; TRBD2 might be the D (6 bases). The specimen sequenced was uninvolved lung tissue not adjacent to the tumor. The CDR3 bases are TGCGCCAGCAGCTTTGATCAGGGTGCGGGGATCACAGATACGCAGTATTTT. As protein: CASSFDQGAGITDTQYF.